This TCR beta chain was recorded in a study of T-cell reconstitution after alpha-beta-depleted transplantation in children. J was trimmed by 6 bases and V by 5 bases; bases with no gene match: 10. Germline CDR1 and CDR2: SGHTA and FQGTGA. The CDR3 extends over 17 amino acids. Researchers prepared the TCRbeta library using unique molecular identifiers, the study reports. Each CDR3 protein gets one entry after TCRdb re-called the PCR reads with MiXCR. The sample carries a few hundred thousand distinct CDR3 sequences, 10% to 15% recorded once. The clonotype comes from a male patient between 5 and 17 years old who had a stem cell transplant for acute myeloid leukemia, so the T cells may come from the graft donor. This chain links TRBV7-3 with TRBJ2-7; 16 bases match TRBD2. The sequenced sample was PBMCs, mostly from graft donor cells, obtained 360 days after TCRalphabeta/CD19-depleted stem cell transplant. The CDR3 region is CASSVTGTSGRAGEQYF. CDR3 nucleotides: TGTGCCAGCAGCGTTACCGGGACTAGCGGGAGGGCCGGCGAGCAGTACTTC. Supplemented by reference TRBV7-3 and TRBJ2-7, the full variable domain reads GAGVSQTPSNKVTEKGKYVELRCDPISGHTALYWYRQSLGQGPEFLIYFQGTGAADDSGLPNDRFFAVRPEGSVSTLKIQRTERGDSAVYLCASSVTGTSGRAGEQYFGPGTRLTVT.